Below, 29 T cell receptor beta chains from the same sample are listed, as sequenced in a study of cytomegalovirus exposure and HLA in healthy donors. This PCR relied on a set of 60 Vbeta primers and 13 Jbeta primers. Clones were read by immunoSEQ multiplex PCR, and TCRdb kept only the in-frame ones, dropping some. Counted here are 200,000 or so clones, roughly 83% occurring once; the ten biggest clones make up about 0.37%. Sequencing input: PBMCs. All receptors come from a male donor in good health and CMV-seropositive.

The rearrangement links TRBV11-3 to TRBJ2-2, with 10 bases fitting TRBD2. J gave up 1 base and V 4 bases, and 3 bases lay outside the gene matches. This CDR3 region has 16 residues. Germline CDR1 is SGHNT and CDR2 is YENEEA. This chain's CDR3 is CASSSTSGVNTGELFF. CDR3 nucleotide sequence: TGTGCCAGCAGCTCAACTAGCGGGGTGAACACCGGGGAGCTGTTTTTT.

This sequence joins TRBV5-8 and TRBJ1-3, with D possibly TRBD1 on 6 matching bases. Trimming shortened V by 4 bases and J by 5 bases, and 16 bases separated the two germline ends. The CDR3 has 15 amino acids. CDR1 is SGHTS and CDR2 is YDEGEE in the germline V gene. CDR3: CASSPQGNGRNTIYF. In DNA form, the CDR3 reads TGTGCCAGCAGCCCGCAGGGGAATGGCCGAAACACCATATATTTT.

V is TRBV27 and J is TRBJ2-7; TRBD1 is a possible D gene (6 bases). V shed 11 bases and J shed 3 bases, with 17 bases lying between them. The CDR3 runs 13 residues. The germline CDR1 and CDR2 sequences are MNHEY and SMNVEV (reference sequence). The CDR3 sequence: CASSRGLIYEQYF. In DNA, the CDR3 is TGTGCCTCGTCCAGGGGTCTTATCTACGAGCAGTACTTC.

This clone was detected only a few times. An end of the junction does not agree with germline; a read error may underlie this. The chain joins TRBV7-9 to TRBJ1-3; D not resolved. The CDR3 has 16 amino acids. Germline loops: CDR1 SEHNR, CDR2 FQNEAQ (reference sequence). The CDR3 spells CSSSPRAGFAGNTIYF. CDR3 bases: TGTTCCAGCAGCCCAAGGGCGGGGTTTGCTGGAAACACCATATATTTT.

This clone was counted between two and nine times. The rearrangement links TRBV6-5 to TRBJ1-1, with a possible D match to TRBD1 (6 bases). This CDR3 has 11 residues. The germline V and J ends were trimmed by 7 bases and 7 bases, with 10 bases remaining between them. The germline gives CDR1 MNHEY, CDR2 SVGAGI. The CDR3 spells CASIGQLEAFF. As DNA, the CDR3 is TGTGCCAGCATTGGACAGCTTGAAGCTTTCTTT.

The V and J genes are TRBV6-5 and TRBJ1-1, with a tentative D call TRBD1 (5 bases). This CDR3 is built from 11 residues. Trimming removed 10 bases from V and 6 bases from J, with 12 bases in between. Looked up from germline, CDR1 is MNHEY and CDR2 is SVGAGI. The CDR3 coding sequence is TGTGCCACCGAAAGGGGTGCTGAAGCTTTCTTT. Translated, it gives CATERGAEAFF.

The CDR3 reads CASSGEQGGYNEQFF. As DNA, the CDR3 is TGTGCCAGCAGTGGCGAACAGGGGGGCTACAATGAGCAGTTCTTC. V and J are TRBV6-4 and TRBJ2-1; TRBD1 agrees at 8 bases. Trimming at V came to 4 bases and at J to 3 bases, leaving 5 bases not matched to a gene. This CDR3 has 15 amino acids. Germline CDR1 reads MRHNA; CDR2 reads SNTAGT.

A few counts support this clone. CDR3 protein: CASTTRPGTGELFF. CDR3 nucleotide sequence: TGTGCCAGCACCACGCGGCCAGGGACCGGGGAGCTGTTTTTT. This chain links TRBV27 with TRBJ2-2; tentatively, D is TRBD1 (5 bases). The CDR3 loop spans 14 amino acids. The V and J ends lost 7 bases and 5 bases respectively, with 14 bases between them. CDR1 is MNHEY and CDR2 is SMNVEV in the germline V gene (reference sequence).

The chain carries TRBV4-3 and TRBJ1-2; TRBD1 agrees at 8 bases. With 0 bases clipped from V and 8 bases from J, the junction kept 8 bases outside the gene matches. CDR1 and CDR2 (germline): LGHNA, YSLEER. The CDR3 runs to 15 residues. The CDR3 DNA sequence: TGCGCCAGCAGCCAAGATTGGACAGGGTCATCGGGCTACACCTTC. Amino acid sequence: CASSQDWTGSSGYTF.

J is TRBJ1-4 and V is TRBV5-1; D is unresolved. Germline CDR1 is SGHRS and CDR2 is YFSETQ. The V and J ends lost 4 bases and 0 bases respectively, with 10 bases between them. This CDR3 spans 15 amino acids. In DNA, the CDR3 is TGCGCCAGCAGCATCGGCCAGGCAACTAATGAAAAACTGTTTTTT. The encoded protein is CASSIGQATNEKLFF.

The chain combines TRBV5-1 with TRBJ2-1; TRBD2 might be the D (6 bases). Per germline, CDR1 SGHRS and CDR2 YFSETQ. The CDR3 extends over 15 amino acids. V lost 0 bases, J lost 4 bases, and 11 bases lay in between. CDR3 coding DNA: TGCGCCAGCAGCTTGGACGGGGGAGAATACAATGAGCAGTTCTTC. Amino acids: CASSLDGGEYNEQFF. Together with reference TRBV5-1 and TRBJ2-1, the CDR3 gives the full variable domain: KAGVTQTPRYLIKTRGQQVTLSCSPISGHRSVSWYQQTPGQGLQFLFEYFSETQRNKGNFPGRFSGRQFSNSRSEMNVSTLELGDSALYLCASSLDGGEYNEQFFGPGTRLTVL.

The gene calls are TRBV9 and TRBJ1-4; weak D call: TRBD1 (6 bases). V was shortened by 4 bases and J by 5 bases, with 12 bases between the two germline ends. Germline values: CDR1 SGDLS, CDR2 YYNGEE. The length of the CDR3 is 14 residues. The CDR3 loop is CASSPAQGNEKLFF. DNA for the CDR3: TGTGCCAGCAGCCCGGCCCAGGGGAATGAAAAACTGTTTTTT.

This rearrangement joins TRBV7-6 to TRBJ2-3, with 8 bases matching TRBD2. CDR1 and CDR2 from the germline V gene are SGHVS and FNYEAQ. Unmatched junction bases numbered 12, after V lost 5 bases and J lost 2 bases. The CDR3 sequence is 17 residues long. The CDR3 loop is CASSPAPLAGLTDTQYF. For the CDR3, the DNA is TGTGCCAGCAGCCCCGCCCCCCTAGCGGGCCTCACAGATACGCAGTATTTT.

This clone appeared a few times. The gene calls are TRBV27 and TRBJ1-1; 9 bases line up with TRBD1. Germline CDR1 and CDR2: MNHEY and SMNVEV (reference sequence). Trimming removed 4 bases from V and 5 bases from J; junction bases left unmatched: 8. The CDR3 has 15 residues. CDR3 region: CASSWGQGRGTEAFF. As DNA, the CDR3 is TGTGCCAGCAGTTGGGGACAGGGCAGGGGGACTGAAGCTTTCTTT.

This chain uses TRBV2 with TRBJ2-7; 7 bases match TRBD1. CDR1 and CDR2 from the germline V gene are SNHLY and FYNNEI. V lost 6 bases, J lost 7 bases, and 3 bases stayed unmatched. The CDR3 has 11 amino acids. Here the CDR3 reads CASRTGKEQYF. CDR3 bases: TGTGCCAGCAGGACAGGGAAAGAGCAGTACTTC.

The chain employs TRBV5-5 and TRBJ1-3; D is possibly TRBD1 (5 bases). Deletions cut 3 bases from V and 4 bases from J, with 14 bases between. The CDR3 sequence is 15 residues long. Germline CDR1 SGHKS, CDR2 YYEKEE (reference sequence). The CDR3 bases are TGTGCCAGCAGCTCGACGGGACTAAGGGGAAACACCATATATTTT. It yields the protein CASSSTGLRGNTIYF.

This clone was found a few times. J is TRBJ2-7 and V is TRBV5-6, with D possibly TRBD2 on 6 matching bases. Trimming took 6 bases from V and 2 from J, leaving 30 bases between them. This CDR3 has 19 amino acids. Germline assignment: CDR1 SGHDT and CDR2 YYEEEE. In nucleotides, the CDR3 is TGTGCCAGCACAATCCGGCTCTCTCCTTGGGGGGAGACCACCTACGAGCAGTACTTC. It specifies CASTIRLSPWGETTYEQYF. Full variable domain (outside the CDR3, taken from reference TRBV5-6 and TRBJ2-7): DAGVTQSPTHLIKTRGQQVTLRCSPKSGHDTVSWYQQALGQGPQFIFQYYEEEERQRGNFPDRFSGHQFPNYSSELNVNALLLGDSALYLCASTIRLSPWGETTYEQYFGPGTRLTVT.

This chain joins TRBV11-3 and TRBJ2-7; TRBD2 matches 10 bases. With 5 bases clipped from V and 6 bases from J, the junction kept 10 bases outside the gene matches. The CDR3 has 15 amino acids. CDR1 and CDR2 (germline): SGHNT, YENEEA. Here the CDR3 reads CASSPTAGGQSEQYF. The DNA for the CDR3 is TGTGCCAGCAGCCCCACAGCGGGGGGGCAAAGCGAGCAGTACTTC.

This clone was recorded only once. The CDR3 region is CASSYAGGDTIYF. The CDR3 DNA reads TGTGCCAGCAGTTACGCCGGCGGGGACACCATATATTTT. The chain links TRBV6-5 to TRBJ1-3; D gene unclear. The CDR3 totals 13 residues. V was cut by 2 bases and J by 8 bases, with 10 bases left in between. The germline V gene encodes CDR1 MNHEY and CDR2 SVGAGI.

This clone was observed a handful of times. V usage is TRBV9 and J usage is TRBJ2-3; 8 bases map to TRBD2. The CDR3 extends over 15 amino acids. Germline V gene lookup returns CDR1 SGDLS and CDR2 YYNGEE. Trimming cost V 3 bases and J 4 bases; bases outside gene matches: 7. The CDR3 bases are TGTGCCAGCAGCGCGGGACTAGTTTCAGCAGATACGCAGTATTTT. Translating gives CASSAGLVSADTQYF.

The J gene is TRBJ1-5, the V gene TRBV11-2; unclear D gene. This CDR3 has 13 amino acids. The germline V gene encodes CDR1 SGHAT and CDR2 FQNNGV. V was cut by 1 base and J by 5 bases, with 6 bases left in between. CDR3 amino acids: CASSLASHQPQHF. The CDR3 DNA sequence: TGTGCCAGCAGCTTAGCCTCTCATCAGCCCCAGCATTTT.

V usage is TRBV2 and J usage is TRBJ2-2; no definite D call. Trimming cost V 4 bases and J 0 bases, with 9 bases left between them. Germline V CDR1 and CDR2: SNHLY, FYNNEI. The CDR3 is made up of 15 amino acids. CDR3 bases: TGTGCCAGCAGTGTTACACAAGCGAACACCGGGGAGCTGTTTTTT. Translating gives CASSVTQANTGELFF. Full variable domain (missing parts from reference TRBV2 and TRBJ2-2): EPEVTQTPSHQVTQMGQEVILRCVPISNHLYFYWYRQILGQKVEFLVSFYNNEISEKSEIFDDQFSVERPDGSNFTLKIRSTKLEDSAMYFCASSVTQANTGELFFGEGSRLTVL.

The chain is built from TRBV7-7 and TRBJ2-2, with TRBD1 matching 9 bases. Germline lookup yields CDR1 SSHAT and CDR2 FNYEAQ (reference sequence). There are 15 residues in the CDR3. The CDR3 sequence is CASSRDRADTGELFF. The CDR3 DNA follows: TGTGCTTCATCCCGGGACAGGGCTGACACCGGGGAGCTGTTTTTT.

This clone has more than one count but fewer than ten. CDR3 in amino acids: CASAGGQGVSGANVLTF. DNA for the CDR3: TGTGCCAGCGCCGGGGGACAGGGAGTCTCTGGGGCCAACGTCCTGACTTTC. The chain employs TRBV5-4 and TRBJ2-6, with 9 bases matching TRBD1. Unmatched junction bases numbered 8, after V lost 7 bases and J lost 0 bases. Germline V lookup: CDR1 SGHNT, CDR2 YYREEE (reference sequence). This CDR3 has 17 amino acids.

This chain uses TRBV6-1 with TRBJ2-2; possibly TRBD1 for D (5 bases). V was clipped by 6 bases and J by 6 bases, with 17 bases between them. The CDR3 sequence is 15 residues long. Per the germline V gene, CDR1 is MNHNS and CDR2 is SASEGT. CDR3 sequence: CASRPLLGAAGELFF. CDR3 nucleotide sequence: TGTGCCAGCAGGCCCCTATTAGGGGCAGCCGGGGAGCTGTTTTTT.

This chain connects TRBV6-5 to TRBJ2-7; 7 nucleotides line up with TRBD2. Germline CDR1 reads MNHEY; CDR2 reads SVGAGI. The CDR3 is 14 residues long. Trimming took 2 bases from V and 3 from J; bases not matched to a gene: 4. This chain's CDR3 is CASSYGLADYEQYF. DNA of the CDR3: TGTGCCAGCAGTTACGGCCTAGCGGACTACGAGCAGTACTTC.

V and J are TRBV9 and TRBJ2-5, with 7 bases aligning to TRBD1. The CDR3 loop spans 13 amino acids. CDR1 is SGDLS and CDR2 is YYNGEE in the germline V gene. V lost 1 base to trimming and J lost 4 bases; unmatched junction nucleotides: 1. The CDR3 loop reads CASSVSGGETQYF. CDR3 in DNA: TGTGCCAGCAGCGTATCAGGGGGAGAGACCCAGTACTTC.

The chain couples TRBV19 to TRBJ2-7; TRBD1 agrees at 10 bases. This CDR3 region has 16 residues. Germline CDR1 is LNHDA and CDR2 is SQIVND (reference sequence). The V segment lost 5 bases and the J segment 2 bases; nucleotides outside the gene matches: 9. CDR3 loop: CASSAPGTGVAYEQYF. The CDR3, as DNA: TGTGCCAGTAGTGCCCCCGGGACAGGGGTGGCCTACGAGCAGTACTTC.

This chain joins TRBV9 and TRBJ2-1, with D possibly matching TRBD1 (5 bases). V was shortened by 3 bases and J by 8 bases, with 9 bases between the two germline ends. Germline loops: CDR1 SGDLS, CDR2 YYNGEE. The CDR3 is 12 residues long. CDR3 nucleotide sequence: TGTGCCAGCAGCGCTCCAGGGTATGAGCAGTTCTTC. Its protein is CASSAPGYEQFF.